The 25 T cell receptor beta chains presented below share a single source sample, sequenced in a study of shared T cell receptors in the human thymus. This table comes from immunoSEQ multiplex PCR, and its TCRdb copy is limited to in-frame clones, with some not included. This table holds 650,000 to 950,000 clones, approximately 85% found once. The sample also formed part of further work on human thymus T cells.

The sequencing input was thymocytes. Source of these receptors: a girl less than two years old with a congenital heart defect.

The chain employs TRBV4-1 and TRBJ1-2; TRBD1 might be the D (5 bases). The germline V and J ends were trimmed by 0 bases and 0 bases, with 11 bases remaining between them. Germline CDR1 MGHRA, CDR2 YSYEKL. The CDR3 loop spans 16 amino acids. DNA of the CDR3: TGCGCCAGCAGCCAAGATTATCAGGGCGCTAACTATGGCTACACCTTC. Its protein is CASSQDYQGANYGYTF.

This clone was detected only a few times. V and J are TRBV27 and TRBJ1-2, with D possibly TRBD1 on 6 matching bases. CDR1 MNHEY and CDR2 SMNVEV come from the germline V gene (reference sequence). Trimming took off 6 bases at V and 1 base at J, with 15 bases between the two ends. The CDR3 spans 15 residues. The CDR3 protein is CASRNSTGGNYGYTF. The DNA for the CDR3 is TGTGCCAGCAGGAACTCGACAGGTGGTAACTATGGCTACACCTTC.

The J gene is TRBJ1-5, the V gene TRBV4-1, with D uncertain. The CDR3 has 15 amino acids. V was cut by 2 bases and J by 4 bases, with 12 bases left in between. CDR1 is MGHRA, CDR2 YSYEKL, per germline. CDR3 nucleotides: TGCGCCAGCAGCCAATCCCATACAGCTAATCAGCCCCAGCATTTT. The encoded protein is CASSQSHTANQPQHF.

The chain uses TRBV6-4 and TRBJ1-1; the D is unclear. Germline CDR1 is MRHNA and CDR2 is SNTAGT. There are 11 residues in the CDR3. V gave up 7 bases and J gave up 8 bases, with 11 bases separating them. CDR3 sequence reads: CASIRKSEAFF. The CDR3 coding sequence is TGTGCCAGCATTAGAAAATCAGAAGCTTTCTTT.

The chain couples TRBV27 to TRBJ2-3; 7 bases line up with TRBD2. Germline V CDR1 and CDR2: MNHEY, SMNVEV (reference sequence). V gave up 3 bases and J gave up 4 bases; unmatched junction bases: 7. This CDR3 has 15 amino acids. The CDR3 region is CASSFWGGTPDTQYF. The DNA of the CDR3 is TGTGCCAGCAGTTTTTGGGGGGGAACACCAGATACGCAGTATTTT.

The chain has TRBV6-1 and TRBJ2-7, with D unclear. The germline V gene has CDR1 MNHNS and CDR2 SASEGT. The CDR3 has 14 amino acids. The V end lost 6 bases, the J end lost 0 bases, and 12 bases lay between the germline ends. The chain's CDR3 is CASRVSCFSYEQYF. CDR3 sequence (DNA): TGTGCCAGCAGAGTCAGTTGCTTCTCCTACGAGCAGTACTTC.

This clone occurred a few times. The chain employs TRBV7-9 and TRBJ2-2; 7 bases agree with TRBD1. The germline V gene encodes CDR1 SEHNR and CDR2 FQNEAQ (reference sequence). The length of the CDR3 is 14 residues. The junction had 3 bases not matched to a gene; V was cut back by 4 bases and J by 4 bases. CDR3 sequence: CASSSDRVTGELFF. The CDR3 bases are TGTGCCAGCAGCTCTGACAGGGTCACCGGGGAGCTGTTTTTT.

The CDR3 sequence: CASSLPEWGSVNTEAFF. For the CDR3, the DNA is TGTGCCAGCAGCCTGCCGGAGTGGGGCAGCGTGAACACTGAAGCTTTCTTT. This rearrangement joins TRBV7-9 to TRBJ1-1, with D perhaps TRBD1 (5 bases). Trimming removed 5 bases at V and 0 bases at J, with 19 bases between. This CDR3 contains 17 residues. Germline assignment: CDR1 SEHNR and CDR2 FQNEAQ (reference sequence).

The V gene is TRBV13, the J gene TRBJ2-5, with D hard to call. CDR1 is PRHDT and CDR2 is FYEKMQ in the germline V gene (reference sequence). CDR3 size: 13 residues. The V end was cut by 3 bases, the J end by 5 bases, with 10 bases between. The CDR3 DNA is TGTGCCAGCAGCTTTAAGTCCGGTGAGACCCAGTACTTC. It is translated as CASSFKSGETQYF.

The V call is TRBV27, the J call TRBJ1-2; no clear D gene. Germline loops: CDR1 MNHEY, CDR2 SMNVEV (reference sequence). V gave up 2 bases and J gave up 5 bases, with 12 bases separating them. The CDR3 contains 14 residues. The CDR3, as DNA: TGTGCCAGCAGTTTAGGAGCGGTTAGTTATGGCTACACCTTC. Translation gives CASSLGAVSYGYTF.

This clone was observed a few times. The rearrangement joins TRBV7-9 to TRBJ2-7, with D hard to call. CDR1 and CDR2 from the germline V gene are SEHNR and FQNEAQ (reference sequence). V was trimmed by 4 bases and J by 3 bases, leaving 16 bases between them. This CDR3 contains 15 residues. This chain's CDR3 is CASSSGAPGVYEQYF. The CDR3 region has the DNA TGTGCCAGCAGCTCCGGTGCTCCGGGTGTCTACGAGCAGTACTTC.

The gene calls are TRBV7-2 and TRBJ2-7; 7 bases are a match to TRBD1. The CDR3 contains 16 residues. The ends lost 2 bases at V and 3 bases at J; junction bases unmatched: 10. Looked up from germline, CDR1 is SGHTA and CDR2 is FQGNSA. The CDR3 reads CASSLYRDRLIYEQYF. The CDR3 DNA is TGTGCCAGCAGCTTATACAGGGACAGACTTATCTACGAGCAGTACTTC.

The rearrangement joins TRBV7-9 to TRBJ1-1; 8 bases fit TRBD1. Per the germline V gene, CDR1 is SEHNR and CDR2 is FQNEAQ (reference sequence). This CDR3 contains 15 residues. J was trimmed by 1 base and V by 4 bases; bases with no gene match: 5. The CDR3 DNA follows: TGTGCCAGCAGCTCATGGACAGGGAAGAACACTGAAGCTTTCTTT. Amino acids: CASSSWTGKNTEAFF.

This clone was observed once. The chain couples TRBV5-1 to TRBJ1-1; 7 bases match TRBD1. The V and J ends lost 5 bases and 1 base, in that order; junction bases with no gene match: 14. Germline assignment: CDR1 SGHRS and CDR2 YFSETQ. This CDR3 is 17 amino acids long. The CDR3 region is CASRAMGVGTANTEAFF. As DNA, the CDR3 is TGCGCCAGCAGGGCCATGGGTGTAGGGACAGCGAACACTGAAGCTTTCTTT.

This chain connects TRBV14 to TRBJ2-7, with 7 bases matching TRBD1. Per germline, CDR1 SGHDN and CDR2 FVKESK. The CDR3 consists of 15 residues. After removal of 4 bases from V and 3 bases from J, the junction contained 9 bases not matched to a gene. In DNA form, the CDR3 reads TGTGCCAGCAGCCCCCTGACAGGGAATCGCTACGAGCAGTACTTC. This sequence encodes CASSPLTGNRYEQYF. Variable domain in full (rest from reference TRBV14 and TRBJ2-7): EAGVTQFPSHSVIEKGQTVTLRCDPISGHDNLYWYRRVMGKEIKFLLHFVKESKQDESGMPNNRFLAERTGGTYSTLKVQPAELEDSGVYFCASSPLTGNRYEQYFGPGTRLTVT.

This chain links TRBV6-6 with TRBJ2-7, with TRBD2 as a possible D gene (7 bases). This CDR3 region has 14 residues. Per the germline V gene, CDR1 is MNHNY and CDR2 is SVGAGI (reference sequence). V dropped 4 bases and J dropped 3 bases, with 13 bases sitting between them. DNA for the CDR3: TGTGCCAGCAGTTCGGGGGGCCCACTCTACGAGCAGTACTTC. Encoded protein: CASSSGGPLYEQYF.

The J gene is TRBJ1-2, the V gene TRBV6-5, with a possible D match to TRBD1 (5 bases). Germline V CDR1 and CDR2: MNHEY, SVGAGI. There are 15 residues in the CDR3. The germline V and J ends were trimmed by 4 bases and 0 bases, with 12 bases remaining between them. The CDR3 loop reads CASSSRDSPNYGYTF. CDR3 nucleotide sequence: TGTGCCAGCAGTTCCCGGGACTCCCCTAACTATGGCTACACCTTC.

This rearrangement joins TRBV6-5 to TRBJ1-1, with a weak D call TRBD1 (6 bases). The CDR3 is 11 amino acids. CDR1 is MNHEY and CDR2 is SVGAGI in the germline V gene. V gave up 8 bases and J gave up 6 bases, with 10 bases separating them. CDR3 loop: CASENRAEAFF. The CDR3, as DNA: TGTGCCAGCGAAAACAGGGCTGAAGCTTTCTTT.

The gene calls are TRBV6-6 and TRBJ1-5; 10 positions match TRBD1. CDR3 length: 14 residues. The V gene's germline CDR1 is MNHNY and CDR2 SVGAGI (reference sequence). The V and J ends lost 6 bases and 7 bases, in that order; junction bases with no gene match: 6. CDR3: CASSPGQGEQPQHF. Here the CDR3 DNA reads TGTGCCAGCAGCCCCGGACAGGGGGAGCAGCCCCAGCATTTT.

The gene calls are TRBV5-1 and TRBJ1-2; tentative D call: TRBD1 (5 bases). Germline assignment: CDR1 SGHRS and CDR2 YFSETQ. V was pared by 5 bases and J by 1 base, with 15 bases between. This CDR3 contains 15 residues. This CDR3 reads CASSTTPGVNYGYTF. The DNA for the CDR3 is TGCGCCAGCAGTACCACCCCGGGGGTTAACTATGGCTACACCTTC.

The chain combines TRBV6-1 with TRBJ1-2; possible D gene TRBD1, 6 bases. The CDR3 runs to 14 residues. Trimming shortened V by 3 bases and J by 8 bases, and 16 bases separated the two germline ends. From germline, CDR1 is MNHNS and CDR2 SASEGT. In DNA form, the CDR3 reads TGTGCCAGCAGTGAGACCGGGACAAGATACGGCTACACCTTC. Its protein is CASSETGTRYGYTF.

The rearrangement joins TRBV6-1 to TRBJ1-2, with 8 bases aligning to TRBD1. The CDR3 loop spans 15 amino acids. V lost 6 bases to trimming and J lost 3 bases; unmatched junction nucleotides: 9. Germline V gives CDR1 MNHNS, CDR2 SASEGT. CDR3 protein: CASRPPDRVYYGYTF. As DNA, the CDR3 is TGTGCCAGCAGACCCCCGGACAGGGTTTACTATGGCTACACCTTC.

The V and J genes are TRBV19 and TRBJ1-4, with D possibly being TRBD1 (6 bases). V lost 1 base to trimming and J lost 8 bases, with 11 bases between them. CDR1 LNHDA and CDR2 SQIVND come from the germline V gene (reference sequence). This CDR3 has 14 residues. CDR3 nucleotides: TGTGCCAGTAGTATAGGAGGGGGTTTGGAAAAACTGTTTTTT. Protein: CASSIGGGLEKLFF.

This clone was seen just once. This sequence joins TRBV27 and TRBJ1-4; TRBD1 might be the D (5 bases). V was trimmed by 4 bases and J by 1 base, leaving 7 bases between them. The CDR3 has 14 amino acids. Germline values: CDR1 MNHEY, CDR2 SMNVEV (reference sequence). CDR3 sequence: CASSSTVTNEKLFF. The CDR3 nucleotides read TGTGCCAGCAGTTCGACAGTAACTAATGAAAAACTGTTTTTT. Filled out from reference TRBV27 and TRBJ1-4, the complete variable domain reads EAQVTQNPRYLITVTGKKLTVTCSQNMNHEYMSWYRQDPGLGLRQIYYSMNVEVTDKGDVPEGYKVSRKEKRNFPLILESPSPNQTSLYFCASSSTVTNEKLFFGSGTQLSVL.

The chain couples TRBV5-4 to TRBJ1-1, with TRBD1 matching over 8 bases. The CDR3 runs 15 residues. Germline loops: CDR1 SGHNT, CDR2 YYREEE (reference sequence). V shed 4 bases and J 2 bases; nucleotides not matched to a gene: 7. The CDR3 region has the DNA TGTGCCAGCAGCCCTGAGACAGGGGCCAACACTGAAGCTTTCTTT. Translating gives CASSPETGANTEAFF.